This T cell receptor beta chain was found in a study of patients and donors after allogeneic stem cell transplantation (TCRdb year 2020). This clonotype has just a few counts. It has no known antigen specificity. No quality values exist for individual bases; no much larger clone is one base distant. Library generation was performed with RT-PCR. The run used a NextSeq 550. The raw public data were reprocessed by TCRdb itself: fastp quality trimming at Q25, MiXCR clonotype calling, in-frame beta chains only. Each entry is one CDR3 protein sequence, shown with its most common DNA and genes. This sample holds 800,000 to 1,000,000 distinct CDR3 sequences; roughly 18% were observed only once. 6% of the sample lies in the top ten. Via the germline V gene, CDR1 is SGHTA and CDR2 FQGNSA. Between the V and J ends, shortened by 1 base and 3 bases respectively, the junction contains 13 bases. The CDR3 runs 15 amino acids, cysteine and phenylalanine included. Only CDR3 DNA remains: 45 bases, in frame from the first base.

Material: blood, either unsorted or a sorted T cell fraction (not recorded which). Recombination connected TRBV7-2 to TRBJ2-7; TRBD1 is a possible D gene, resting on 5 matching bases. This clonotype originated in a human donor who was either an allogeneic HSCT recipient or a stem cell or donor lymphocyte infusion donor (not recorded which). It is not recorded whose cells these are; they may come from a transplant donor. The nucleotides are TGTGCCAGCAGCTTAGGTATGGGGCGAAACTACGAGCAGTACTTC. Protein translation: CASSLGMGRNYEQYF.